Sequencing of this T cell receptor (beta chain) was carried out in a study of shared clonotypes between healthy human individuals. The CDR3 runs 14 residues. Trimming took 0 bases from V and 8 from J, leaving 10 bases between them. Per the germline V gene, CDR1 is LNHNV and CDR2 is YYDKDF (reference sequence). Repertoires were generated with immunoSEQ multiplex PCR, while TCRdb's copy carries only in-frame clones and drops some. This sample yields about 680,000 clones, of which around 73% are seen a single time; around 1.8% belongs to the top ten. This TCR was sampled from a woman in her twenties or thirties in good health. The specimen was memory CD4+ T cells sorted from blood. Specified subset: CD45RA-negative fraction. V and J are TRBV15 and TRBJ1-4; D call uncertain. The CDR3 here is CATSRDKGTEKLFF. The DNA for the CDR3 is TGTGCCACCAGCAGAGATAAGGGTACGGAAAAACTGTTTTTT.